The rows below give T cell receptor beta chains drawn from one sample of a study of cytomegalovirus exposure and HLA in healthy donors. TCRdb keeps only in-frame clones here, not all; method: immunoSEQ multiplex PCR. Of around 140,000 clones in the sample, around 75% were seen once. Sequencing was done on a sample of PBMCs. These receptors all come from a man younger than 45 in good health and CMV-seronegative. CDR3s include the opening cysteine and the closing phenylalanine or tryptophan. A D gene is named only where the DNA matches it firmly. Only part of the rows carry a size: once, few, many, or a class if the clone is expanded.

j_call clone_size v_call d_call cdr3_nt cdr3_aa
TRBJ2-1 - TRBV10-1 - TGCGCCAGCAGTTCCCGGACAGCATACAATGAGCAGTTCTTC CASSSRTAYNEQFF
TRBJ1-2 once TRBV6-1 - TGTGCCAGCAGTGAAGCAAGGGGTAACTATGGCTACACCTTC CASSEARGNYGYTF
TRBJ2-5 - TRBV11-2 TRBD2 TGTGCCAGCAGCGGGACTAGCGGAGAAGAGACCCAGTACTTC CASSGTSGEETQYF
TRBJ2-7 - TRBV21-1 - TGTGCCAGCAGCAAATACAGGGGCTCTTACGAGCAGTACTTC CASSKYRGSYEQYF
TRBJ1-2 - TRBV6-5 - TGTGCCAGCAATCGGGATACAAACTATGGCTACACCTTC CASNRDTNYGYTF
TRBJ2-6 - TRBV19 - TGTGCCAGTAGTATCCCTAGCTCTGGGGCCAACGTCCTGACTTTC CASSIPSSGANVLTF
TRBJ2-1 - TRBV5-1 TRBD1 TGCGCCAGCAGCTTGGAGGGGGCGAATTACAATGAGCAGTTCTTC CASSLEGANYNEQFF
TRBJ1-5 - TRBV6-4 - TGTGCCAGCAGTGAAGGGGCGGGACAGCCCCAGCATTTT CASSEGAGQPQHF
TRBJ2-1 - TRBV19 - TGTGCCAGTAGTATTTGGTCGGAGGGGAATGAGCAGTTCTTC CASSIWSEGNEQFF
TRBJ2-1 - TRBV4-1 - TGCGCCAGCAGCCATTTTGTACCGGGGGGCTCGTACAATGAGCAGTTCTTC CASSHFVPGGSYNEQFF
TRBJ1-1 few TRBV28 - TGTGCCAGCAGGAGGATTGAAGCTTTCTTT CASRRIEAFF
TRBJ2-1 - TRBV7-8 - TGTGCCAGCAGCCCCGCGCGAATAATAAATGAGCAGTTCTTC CASSPARIINEQFF
TRBJ1-6 - TRBV30 - TGTGCCTGGGTGAACCGGGGGAGCTCCTATAATTCACCCCTCCACTTT CAWVNRGSSYNSPLHF
TRBJ1-2 few TRBV28 - TGTGCCAGCAGGATATCCGGGGTCTATGGCTACACCTTC CASRISGVYGYTF
TRBJ1-2 - TRBV9 TRBD1 TGTGCCAGCAGCGTAGGGGACAGCATAGGGTATGGCTACACCTTC CASSVGDSIGYGYTF
TRBJ1-1 - TRBV10-3 - TGTGCCATCAGTGCTAAGCAGCTGGGCGGGGACACTGAAGCTTTCTTT CAISAKQLGGDTEAFF
TRBJ2-7 - TRBV18 TRBD1 TGTGCCAGCTCCCCCCAGGGGGCAGGGACCTACGAGCAGTACTTC CASSPQGAGTYEQYF
TRBJ1-2 few TRBV2 - TGTGCCAGCAGGGACCCCGGACTGACAAACTATGGCTACACCTTC CASRDPGLTNYGYTF
TRBJ1-4 - TRBV28 TRBD1 TGTGCCAGCAGTTTACCGGGAGGCAGGGGGCTCGGGGAAAAACTGTTTTTT CASSLPGGRGLGEKLFF
TRBJ2-1 - TRBV19 TRBD2 TGTGCCAGTAGTATAACTAGCGGGGCGAGCTCCTACAATGAGCAGTTCTTC CASSITSGASSYNEQFF
TRBJ1-5 - TRBV28 TRBD1 TGTGCCAGCAGACCCACAGGGGGTGATCAGCCCCAGCATTTT CASRPTGGDQPQHF
TRBJ2-3 - TRBV5-1 - TGCGCCAGCAGCTTGTCGAACAGGGCTGGAGATACGCAGTATTTT CASSLSNRAGDTQYF
TRBJ2-2 - TRBV28 - TGTGCCAGCACTCCCTTCGAAAGGCGGGCCGGGGAGCTGTTTTTT CASTPFERRAGELFF
TRBJ1-4 once TRBV29-1 - TGCAGCGGCCAAGACAGGACTAATGAAAAACTGTTTTTT CSGQDRTNEKLFF
TRBJ2-2 once TRBV29-1 TRBD2 TGCAGCGTTGTCGGAGCGGGGGGAAGCACCGGGGAGCTGTTTTTT CSVVGAGGSTGELFF
TRBJ1-2 few TRBV5-4 TRBD1 TGTGCCAGCAGCCCTGGGACCGCTCAGGGGGGTGGCTACACCTTC CASSPGTAQGGGYTF
TRBJ1-2 - TRBV5-6 - TGTGCCAGCAGCTTTCTGGGGGCGCTATATGGCTACACCTTC CASSFLGALYGYTF
TRBJ1-4 few TRBV4-2 - TGTGCCAGCAGCCAACAATTAATTGTGGCCGTTGCAACTAATGAAAAACTGTTTTTT CASSQQLIVAVATNEKLFF
TRBJ2-2 - TRBV5-1 - TGCGCCAGCAGCTTGGCTTCAGGGGCGAACACCGGGGAGCTGTTTTTT CASSLASGANTGELFF
TRBJ1-4 - TRBV19 - TGTGCCAGTAGTCGGCCCGGAGCTCCAACTAATGAAAAACTGTTTTTT CASSRPGAPTNEKLFF
TRBJ1-1 - TRBV28 TRBD1 TGTGCCAGCAGTTCCGGAGGGGGCGTTGAAGCTTTCTTT CASSSGGGVEAFF
TRBJ2-7 few TRBV25-1 TRBD1 TGTGCCAGCAGGGCAGGGGGCGATTACGAGCAGTACTTC CASRAGGDYEQYF
TRBJ1-1 - TRBV6-5 - TGTGCCAGCAGTTTCCTTGAAGGGGCCGGCACTGAAGCTTTCTTT CASSFLEGAGTEAFF
TRBJ2-7 - TRBV10-3 - TGTGCCATCAGTGAAGGGGAACCCGAGCAGTACTTC CAISEGEPEQYF
TRBJ2-7 - TRBV27 TRBD1 TGTGCCAGCAGTTTATCCGGGACAGGGGGTGAGCAGTACTTC CASSLSGTGGEQYF
TRBJ2-3 - TRBV19 - TGTGCCAGTAGTTGGACCAGGACTTTACTACCTAGCACAGATACGCAGTATTTT CASSWTRTLLPSTDTQYF
TRBJ2-1 - TRBV7-9 - TGTGCCAGCAGCTCGGGGGGCTATGAGCAGTTCTTC CASSSGGYEQFF
TRBJ2-7 - TRBV10-2 - TGCGCCAGCAAAGAGGGCCCCTACGAGCAGTACTTC CASKEGPYEQYF
TRBJ2-1 - TRBV7-3 TRBD1 TGTGCCAGCAGCTACGGGACAGGGGCCTACAATGAGCAGTTCTTC CASSYGTGAYNEQFF
TRBJ2-3 - TRBV5-1 TRBD2 TGCGCCAGCAGCCCCACCGGGACTAGCGGGGGGGAGTCGCAGTATTTT CASSPTGTSGGESQYF
TRBJ1-4 - TRBV5-1 - TGCGCCAGCAGCTTACAGGGCAAACCTGAAAAACTGTTTTTT CASSLQGKPEKLFF
TRBJ1-2 - TRBV7-9 TRBD1 TGTGCCAGCAGCTTAGGAGACAGGGAGCGGTATGGCTACACCTTC CASSLGDRERYGYTF
TRBJ2-1 - TRBV5-1 - TGCGCCAGCAGCTGGGACCCCTCCGGGGGTGAGCAGTTCTTC CASSWDPSGGEQFF
TRBJ1-1 - TRBV7-9 - TGTGCCAGCAGCTTAAAACAGGGGAACACTGAAGCTTTCTTT CASSLKQGNTEAFF
TRBJ1-6 - TRBV5-4 TRBD1 TGTGCCAGCAGCCAAACAGGGGATCGATCACCCCTCCACTTT CASSQTGDRSPLHF
TRBJ2-3 - TRBV27 TRBD2 TGTGCCAGCAGTAACTCCGTGGGGGTAGCGGGAGGGTGGGATACGCAGTATTTT CASSNSVGVAGGWDTQYF
TRBJ2-7 - TRBV28 TRBD1 TGTGCCAGCAGTTTATTAGGGGGACAGGCTAAGGCCTACGAGCAGTACTTC CASSLLGGQAKAYEQYF
TRBJ1-2 - TRBV15 - TGTGCCACCAGCAGAGATAGGGGTAGGGGCTATGGCTACACCTTC CATSRDRGRGYGYTF
TRBJ1-1 - TRBV10-3 - TGTGCCATCAGTGAGTCACAGATGAACACTGAAGCTTTCTTT CAISESQMNTEAFF
TRBJ1-2 - TRBV14 - TGTGCCAGCAGCCAAGGTTGGGGCAGAAACTATGGCTACACCTTC CASSQGWGRNYGYTF